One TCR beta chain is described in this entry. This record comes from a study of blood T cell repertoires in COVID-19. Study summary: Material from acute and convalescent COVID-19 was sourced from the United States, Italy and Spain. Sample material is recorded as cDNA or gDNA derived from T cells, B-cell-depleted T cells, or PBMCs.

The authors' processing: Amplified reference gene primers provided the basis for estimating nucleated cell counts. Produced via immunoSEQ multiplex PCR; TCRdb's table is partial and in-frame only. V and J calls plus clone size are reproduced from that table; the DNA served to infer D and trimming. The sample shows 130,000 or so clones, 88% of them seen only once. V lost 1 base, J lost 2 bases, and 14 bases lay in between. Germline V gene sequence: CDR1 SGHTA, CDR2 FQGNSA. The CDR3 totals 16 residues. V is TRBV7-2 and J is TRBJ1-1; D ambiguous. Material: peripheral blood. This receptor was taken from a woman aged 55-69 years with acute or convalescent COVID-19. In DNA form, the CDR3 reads TGTGCCAGCAGCTTAGTACCAGGAATACAAAACACTGAAGCTTTCTTT. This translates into CASSLVPGIQNTEAFF.